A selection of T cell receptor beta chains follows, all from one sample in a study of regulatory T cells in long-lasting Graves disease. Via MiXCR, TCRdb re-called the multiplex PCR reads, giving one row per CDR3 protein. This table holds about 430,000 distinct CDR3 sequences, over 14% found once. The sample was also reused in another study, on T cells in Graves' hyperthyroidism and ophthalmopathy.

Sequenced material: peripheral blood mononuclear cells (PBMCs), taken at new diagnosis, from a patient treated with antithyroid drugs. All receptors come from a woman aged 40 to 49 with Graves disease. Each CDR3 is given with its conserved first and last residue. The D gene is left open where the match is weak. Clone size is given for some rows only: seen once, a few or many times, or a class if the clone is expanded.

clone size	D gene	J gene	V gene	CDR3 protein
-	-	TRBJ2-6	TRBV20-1	CSARPDNSGADVLTF
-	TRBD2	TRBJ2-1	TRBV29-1	CSAGLAALYNEQFF
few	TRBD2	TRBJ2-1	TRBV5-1	CASRREGRWGNEQFF
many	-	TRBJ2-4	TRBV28	CASSQGSWGKNIQYF
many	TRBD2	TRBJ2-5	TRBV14	CASSQGLAGGPGKTQYF
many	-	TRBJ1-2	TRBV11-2	CASSPLGRGLGGYTF
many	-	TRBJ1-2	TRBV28	CASSFNAKGYGYTF
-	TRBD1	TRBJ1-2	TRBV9	CASSVSGQGPTNYGYTF
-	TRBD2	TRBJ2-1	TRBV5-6	CASSSRLAGQYNEQFF
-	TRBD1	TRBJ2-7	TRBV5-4	CASSLPTGTDYEQYF
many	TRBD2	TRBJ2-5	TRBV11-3	CASSSSGRLISETQYF
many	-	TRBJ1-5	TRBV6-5	CASSYSWGNWQPQHF
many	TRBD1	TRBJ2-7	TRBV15	CATSRELGTGSLREQYF
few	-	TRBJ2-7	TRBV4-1	CASSQDFQGRAEQYF
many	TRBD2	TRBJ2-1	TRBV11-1	CASSTQAGAFYNEQFF
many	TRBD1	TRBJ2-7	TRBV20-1	CSARLQGAYEQYF
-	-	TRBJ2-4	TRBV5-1	CASSLGSKNIQYF
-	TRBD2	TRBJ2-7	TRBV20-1	CSARVGSGGYEQYF
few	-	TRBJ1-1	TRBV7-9	CASSSTPRTARGGTEAFF
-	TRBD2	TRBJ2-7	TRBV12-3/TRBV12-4	CASGTSGRDEQYF
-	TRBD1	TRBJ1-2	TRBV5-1	CTSSTGDSTNYGYTF
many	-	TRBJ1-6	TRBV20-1	CSAPRGGRSGSPLHF
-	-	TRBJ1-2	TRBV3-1	CASSLSSDYGYTF
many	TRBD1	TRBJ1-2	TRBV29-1	CSVGDRNPVYGYTF
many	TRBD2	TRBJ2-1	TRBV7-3	CASSPRGSGSVYNEQFF
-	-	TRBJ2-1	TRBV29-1	CSVELLGVRDNEQSF
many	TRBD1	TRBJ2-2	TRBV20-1	CSARGQGATGELFF
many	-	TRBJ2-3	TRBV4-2	CASSQGEGLTDTQYF
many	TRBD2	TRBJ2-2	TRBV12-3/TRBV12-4	CASSLAASGRIGGELFF
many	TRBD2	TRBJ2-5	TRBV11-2	CASSYFGVGGQETQYF
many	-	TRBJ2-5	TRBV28	CASRTDVEETQYF
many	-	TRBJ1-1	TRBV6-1	CASGPYPNTEAFF